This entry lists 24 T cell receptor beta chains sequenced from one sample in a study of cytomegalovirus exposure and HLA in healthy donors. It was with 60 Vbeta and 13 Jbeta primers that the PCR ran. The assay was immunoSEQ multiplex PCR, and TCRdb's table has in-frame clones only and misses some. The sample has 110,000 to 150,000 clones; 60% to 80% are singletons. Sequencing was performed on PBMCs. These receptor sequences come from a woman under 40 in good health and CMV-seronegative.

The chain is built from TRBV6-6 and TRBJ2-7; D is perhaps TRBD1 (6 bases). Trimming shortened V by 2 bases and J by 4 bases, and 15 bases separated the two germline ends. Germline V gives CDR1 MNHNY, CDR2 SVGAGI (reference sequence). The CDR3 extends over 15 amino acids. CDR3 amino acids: CASSYPEGTRYEQYF. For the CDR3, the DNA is TGTGCCAGCAGTTACCCCGAAGGGACAAGATACGAGCAGTACTTC.

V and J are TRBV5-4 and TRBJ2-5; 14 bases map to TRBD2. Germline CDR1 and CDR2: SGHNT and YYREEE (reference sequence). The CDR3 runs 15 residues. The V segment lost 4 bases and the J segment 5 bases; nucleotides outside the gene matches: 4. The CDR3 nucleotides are TGTGCCAGCAGCCGGACTAGCGGGGGGTTTGAGACCCAGTACTTC. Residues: CASSRTSGGFETQYF.

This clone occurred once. The CDR3: CASSWDSSRGYTF. CDR3 bases: TGTGCCAGCAGCTGGGACAGTTCTCGTGGCTACACCTTC. The V and J genes are TRBV27 and TRBJ1-2; 7 positions match TRBD1. The length of the CDR3 is 13 residues. V lost 6 bases to trimming and J lost 7 bases; unmatched junction nucleotides: 8. Germline V lookup: CDR1 MNHEY, CDR2 SMNVEV (reference sequence).

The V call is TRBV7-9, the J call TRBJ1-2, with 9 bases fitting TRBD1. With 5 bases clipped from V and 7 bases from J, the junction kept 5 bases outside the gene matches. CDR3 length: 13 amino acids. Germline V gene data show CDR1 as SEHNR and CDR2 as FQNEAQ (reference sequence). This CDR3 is CASSPPGQGGYTF. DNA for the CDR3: TGTGCCAGCAGCCCCCCGGGACAGGGTGGCTACACCTTC.

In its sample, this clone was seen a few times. Written as DNA, the CDR3 is TGCGCCAGCAGCCAAAGAACCTCAGGGGGCGGAGAGACCCAGTACTTC. Its protein is CASSQRTSGGGETQYF. The chain combines TRBV4-1 with TRBJ2-5; 8 bases fit TRBD1. This CDR3 has 16 residues. V lost 2 bases to trimming and J lost 4 bases; unmatched junction nucleotides: 9. Germline assignment: CDR1 MGHRA and CDR2 YSYEKL.

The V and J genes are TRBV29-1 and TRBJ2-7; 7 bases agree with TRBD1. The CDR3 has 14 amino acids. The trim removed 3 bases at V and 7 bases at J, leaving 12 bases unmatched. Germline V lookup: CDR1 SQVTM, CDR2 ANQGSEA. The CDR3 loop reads CSVDGTELPREQYF. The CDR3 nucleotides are TGCAGCGTTGATGGGACAGAGTTGCCTCGGGAGCAGTACTTC.

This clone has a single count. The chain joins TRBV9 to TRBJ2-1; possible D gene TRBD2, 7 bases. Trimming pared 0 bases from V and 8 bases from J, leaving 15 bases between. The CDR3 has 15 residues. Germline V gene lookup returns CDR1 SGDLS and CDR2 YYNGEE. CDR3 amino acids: CASSVVGGGAHEQFF. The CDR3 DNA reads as TGTGCCAGCAGCGTAGTTGGTGGGGGGGCCCATGAGCAGTTCTTC. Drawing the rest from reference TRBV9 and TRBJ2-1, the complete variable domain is DSGVTQTPKHLITATGQRVTLRCSPRSGDLSVYWYQQSLDQGLQFLIQYYNGEERAKGNILERFSAQQFPDLHSELNLSSLELGDSALYFCASSVVGGGAHEQFFGPGTRLTVL.

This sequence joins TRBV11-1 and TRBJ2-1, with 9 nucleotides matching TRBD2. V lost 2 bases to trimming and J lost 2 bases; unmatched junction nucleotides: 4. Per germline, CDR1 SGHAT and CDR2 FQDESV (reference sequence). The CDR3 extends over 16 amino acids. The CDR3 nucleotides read TGTGCCAGCAGCTTACAGCGGGGGGCGACCTACAATGAGCAGTTCTTC. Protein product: CASSLQRGATYNEQFF.

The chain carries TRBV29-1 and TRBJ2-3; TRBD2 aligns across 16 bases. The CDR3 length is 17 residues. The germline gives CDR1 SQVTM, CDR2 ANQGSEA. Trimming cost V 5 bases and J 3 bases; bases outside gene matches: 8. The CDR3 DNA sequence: TGCAGCGTTTCCCCGGGACTAGCGGGGGGGCGGACAGATACGCAGTATTTT. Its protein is CSVSPGLAGGRTDTQYF.

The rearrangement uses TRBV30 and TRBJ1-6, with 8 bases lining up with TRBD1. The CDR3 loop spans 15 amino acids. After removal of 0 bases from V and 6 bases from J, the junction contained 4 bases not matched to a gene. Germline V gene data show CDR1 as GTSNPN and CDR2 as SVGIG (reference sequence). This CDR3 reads CAWSVGDRTNSPLHF. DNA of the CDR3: TGTGCCTGGAGTGTTGGGGACAGGACTAATTCACCCCTCCACTTT.

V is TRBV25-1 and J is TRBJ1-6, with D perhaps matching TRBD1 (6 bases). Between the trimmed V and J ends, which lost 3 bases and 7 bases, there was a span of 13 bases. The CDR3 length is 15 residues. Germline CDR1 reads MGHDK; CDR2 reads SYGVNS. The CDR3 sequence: CASSDRTVENSPLHF. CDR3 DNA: TGTGCCAGCAGTGACCGGACAGTTGAAAATTCACCCCTCCACTTT.

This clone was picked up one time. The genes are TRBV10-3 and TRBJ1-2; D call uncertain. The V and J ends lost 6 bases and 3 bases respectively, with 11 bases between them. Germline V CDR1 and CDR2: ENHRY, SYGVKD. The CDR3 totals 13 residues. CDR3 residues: CAISVEGDYGYTF. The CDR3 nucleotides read TGTGCCATCAGCGTGGAGGGAGACTATGGCTACACCTTC.

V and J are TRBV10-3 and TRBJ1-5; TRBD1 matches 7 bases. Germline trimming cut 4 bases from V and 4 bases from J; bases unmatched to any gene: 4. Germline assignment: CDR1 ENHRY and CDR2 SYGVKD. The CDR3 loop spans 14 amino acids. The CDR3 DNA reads TGTGCCATCAGTGCGGGACAGCCTAATCAGCCCCAGCATTTT. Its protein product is CAISAGQPNQPQHF.

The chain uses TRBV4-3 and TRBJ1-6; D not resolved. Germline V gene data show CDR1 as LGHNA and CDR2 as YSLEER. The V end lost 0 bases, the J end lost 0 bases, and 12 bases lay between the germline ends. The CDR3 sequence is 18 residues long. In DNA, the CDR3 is TGCGCCAGCAGCCAAGAGGGCAGGTCGAGCTCCTATAATTCACCCCTCCACTTT. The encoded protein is CASSQEGRSSSYNSPLHF.

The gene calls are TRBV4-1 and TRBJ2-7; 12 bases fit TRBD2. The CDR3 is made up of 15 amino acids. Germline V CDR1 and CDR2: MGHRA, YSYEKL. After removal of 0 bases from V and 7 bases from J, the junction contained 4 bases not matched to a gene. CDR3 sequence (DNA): TGCGCCAGCAGCCAAGACCCTAGCGGGGGGGGAGAGCAGTACTTC. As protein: CASSQDPSGGGEQYF.

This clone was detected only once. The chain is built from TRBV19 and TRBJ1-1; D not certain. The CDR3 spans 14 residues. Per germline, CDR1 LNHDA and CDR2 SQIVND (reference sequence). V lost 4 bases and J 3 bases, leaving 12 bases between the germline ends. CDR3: CASSSGESDTEAFF. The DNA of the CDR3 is TGTGCCAGTAGTAGCGGGGAGTCGGACACTGAAGCTTTCTTT.

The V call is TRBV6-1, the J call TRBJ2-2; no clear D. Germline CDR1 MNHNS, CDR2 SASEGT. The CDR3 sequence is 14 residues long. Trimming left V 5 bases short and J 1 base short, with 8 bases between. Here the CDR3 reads CASSSTGNTGELFF. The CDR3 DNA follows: TGTGCCAGCAGTAGTACCGGGAACACCGGGGAGCTGTTTTTT.

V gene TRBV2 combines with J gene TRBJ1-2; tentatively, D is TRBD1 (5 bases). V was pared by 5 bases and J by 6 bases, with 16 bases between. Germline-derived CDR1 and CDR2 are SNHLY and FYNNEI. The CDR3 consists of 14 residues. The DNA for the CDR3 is TGTGCCAGCAGTAAATCCAGGGAATTGGATGGCTACACCTTC. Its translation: CASSKSRELDGYTF. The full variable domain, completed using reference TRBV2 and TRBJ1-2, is EPEVTQTPSHQVTQMGQEVILRCVPISNHLYFYWYRQILGQKVEFLVSFYNNEISEKSEIFDDQFSVERPDGSNFTLKIRSTKLEDSAMYFCASSKSRELDGYTFGSGTRLTVV.

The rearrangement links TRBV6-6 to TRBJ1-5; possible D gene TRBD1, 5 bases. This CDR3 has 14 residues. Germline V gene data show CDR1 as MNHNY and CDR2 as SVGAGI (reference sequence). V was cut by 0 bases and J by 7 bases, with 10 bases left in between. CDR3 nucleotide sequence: TGTGCCAGCAGTTACTCGATAGGGGAACAGCCCCAGCATTTT. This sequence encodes CASSYSIGEQPQHF.

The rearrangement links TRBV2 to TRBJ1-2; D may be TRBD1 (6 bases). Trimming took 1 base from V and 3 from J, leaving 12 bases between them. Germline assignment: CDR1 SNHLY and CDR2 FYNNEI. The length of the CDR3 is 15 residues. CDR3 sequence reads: CASSEGGGQDYGYTF. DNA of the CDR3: TGTGCCAGCAGTGAAGGGGGGGGGCAAGACTATGGCTACACCTTC.

The CDR3 loop reads CASSFRRALHLENEQFF. The CDR3 DNA reads TGTGCCAGCAGCTTCAGGCGGGCTCTACACCTGGAGAATGAGCAGTTCTTC. The chain employs TRBV5-6 and TRBJ2-1; perhaps TRBD2 as D (5 bases). V was cut by 2 bases and J by 7 bases, with 22 bases left in between. CDR1 SGHDT and CDR2 YYEEEE come from the germline V gene. The CDR3 totals 17 residues. Full variable domain (rest looked up from reference TRBV5-6 and TRBJ2-1): DAGVTQSPTHLIKTRGQQVTLRCSPKSGHDTVSWYQQALGQGPQFIFQYYEEEERQRGNFPDRFSGHQFPNYSSELNVNALLLGDSALYLCASSFRRALHLENEQFFGPGTRLTVL.

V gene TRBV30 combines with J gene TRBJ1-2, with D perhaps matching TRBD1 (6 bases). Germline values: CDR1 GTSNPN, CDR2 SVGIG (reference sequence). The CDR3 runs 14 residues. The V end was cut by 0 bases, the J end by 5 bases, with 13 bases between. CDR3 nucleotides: TGTGCCTGGAGTGTCGGACAGATGACTTATGGCTACACCTTC. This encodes CAWSVGQMTYGYTF.

The CDR3, as DNA: TGTGCCAGCAGCTTACAGGGGTACTACGAGCAGTACTTC. Translating gives CASSLQGYYEQYF. This chain connects TRBV11-2 to TRBJ2-7; perhaps TRBD1 as D (6 bases). Germline values: CDR1 SGHAT, CDR2 FQNNGV. Trimming left V 2 bases short and J 3 bases short, with 8 bases between. This CDR3 region has 13 residues.

Written as DNA, the CDR3 is TGCGCCAGCAGCCGGACTACCCTGCCCACAGATACGCAGTATTTT. This translates into CASSRTTLPTDTQYF. This chain connects TRBV5-1 to TRBJ2-3, with TRBD2 as a possible D gene (6 bases). Germline loops: CDR1 SGHRS, CDR2 YFSETQ. The CDR3 extends over 15 amino acids. V lost 4 bases and J lost 2, with 14 bases in between.